The rows below give T cell receptor beta chains drawn from one sample of a study of regulatory T cells in long-lasting Graves disease. A single record per CDR3 protein comes from TCRdb applying MiXCR to the multiplex PCR reads. The data show 550,000 to 600,000 distinct CDR3 sequences, 15% to 20% seen once. This sample also appeared in a second study, on T cells in Graves' hyperthyroidism and ophthalmopathy.

The input for sequencing was peripheral blood mononuclear cells (PBMCs), taken at new diagnosis, from a patient treated with antithyroid drugs. The receptors originated from a man younger than 35 with Graves disease. Both conserved end residues are part of each CDR3. A D gene is named only where the DNA matches it firmly. Some rows mark clone size as missing; the rest say once, few, many or name a class of expanded clone.

J	D	size	V	DNA	CDR3
TRBJ2-1	TRBD2	-	TRBV5-8	TGTGCCAGCAGCTCCCGCATGTCTAGCGGCTACAATGAGCAGTTCTTC	CASSSRMSSGYNEQFF
TRBJ2-1	-	many	TRBV6-1	TGTGCCAGCAGCCTGACCGAATGGGATGAGCAGTTCTTC	CASSLTEWDEQFF
TRBJ1-3	-	-	TRBV24-1	TGTGCCACCAGTGATCCGACAGACTACTCTGGAAACACCATATATTTT	CATSDPTDYSGNTIYF
TRBJ2-5	-	many	TRBV12-3/TRBV12-4	TGTGCCAGCAGTCCCGCAATTTTTCAAGAGACCCAGTACTTC	CASSPAIFQETQYF
TRBJ2-7	TRBD2	few	TRBV4-2	TGTGCCAGCAGCCAAGAACTCGGTGCGGGAGATTTCTACGAGCAGTACTTC	CASSQELGAGDFYEQYF
TRBJ2-7	-	many	TRBV7-9	TGTGCCAGCAGCTTAGCGCGTTTGGCTACAACATCCTACGAGCAGTACTTC	CASSLARLATTSYEQYF
TRBJ2-5	TRBD2	-	TRBV7-9	TGTGCCAGCAGCTTGAAACGGGAGGGCAGGGAGACCCAGTACTTC	CASSLKREGRETQYF
TRBJ1-5	-	many	TRBV5-1	TGTGCCAGCAGCTTGGGAGCAGGGGACCAGCCCCAGCATTTT	CASSLGAGDQPQHF
TRBJ2-1	-	few	TRBV9	TGTGCCAGCAGCCGGGAGGGACAGCCTTTTTCCTACAATGAGCAGTTCTTC	CASSREGQPFSYNEQFF
TRBJ2-3	-	many	TRBV27	TGTGCCAGCAGGTCAGGGAAGGCAGATACGCAGTATTTT	CASRSGKADTQYF
TRBJ2-2	TRBD1	-	TRBV3-1	TGTGCCAGCAGCCTACCGGGACAGATGTCGAACACCGGGGAGCTGTTTTTT	CASSLPGQMSNTGELFF
TRBJ2-2	TRBD2	-	TRBV7-3	TGTGCCAGCAGCCCTACCAGCGGGAGGGCCCGCACCGGGGAGCTGTTTTTT	CASSPTSGRARTGELFF
TRBJ2-1	-	few	TRBV5-1	TGCGCCAGCAGCTTGGAAGGATTTTGGGGGAGCGCGGGAACGAGGAATGAGCAGTTCTTC	CASSLEGFWGSAGTRNEQFF
TRBJ2-7	TRBD1	many	TRBV10-3	TGTGCCATCAGCCCCCGGGGGACAGGGGCGGGCGAGCAGTACTTC	CAISPRGTGAGEQYF
TRBJ2-7	-	-	TRBV29-1	TGCAGCGTGCTGGCGGGACACCGTCTTCAGTACTTC	CSVLAGHRLQYF
TRBJ1-4	TRBD1	-	TRBV27	TGTGCCAGCAGTCCGGACCGAACAGGGGGCCCTGAAAAACTGTTTTTT	CASSPDRTGGPEKLFF
TRBJ2-7	-	few	TRBV9	TGTGCCAGCAGCGTCAACCAGGGGACCTACGAGCAGTACTTC	CASSVNQGTYEQYF
TRBJ2-2	TRBD2	few	TRBV7-9	TGTGCCAGCAGCCTACTAGCGGGCGGGGAGCTGTTTTTT	CASSLLAGGELFF
TRBJ2-2	-	few	TRBV28	TGTGCCAGCAGTTTAGCCAGGGATGTGAACACCGGGGAGCTGTTTTTT	CASSLARDVNTGELFF
TRBJ2-7	-	few	TRBV19	TGTGCCAGTAGTACCCAGAGGACAGTCTCCTACGAGCAGTACTTC	CASSTQRTVSYEQYF
TRBJ1-1	-	many	TRBV9	TGTGCCAGCAGCGTAGAGGTGAACACTGAAGCTTTCTTT	CASSVEVNTEAFF
TRBJ2-7	-	few	TRBV5-1	TGCGCCAGCAGCCCGAGCACAGGGTTAAACGAGCAGTACTTC	CASSPSTGLNEQYF
TRBJ2-3	TRBD1	-	TRBV7-3	TGTGCCAGCAGCAAAGGGGGACAGCGCACAGATACGCAGTATTTT	CASSKGGQRTDTQYF
TRBJ2-1	-	-	TRBV5-1	TGCGCCAGCAGCTTGTCGCCCGGCAGTGAGCAGTTCTTC	CASSLSPGSEQFF
TRBJ1-1	TRBD1	-	TRBV9	TGTGCCAGCAGCGTAGCTCCGTACAGGGGCGGGGGGATCATGAACACTGAAGCTTTCTTT	CASSVAPYRGGGIMNTEAFF
TRBJ2-1	-	-	TRBV19	TGTGCCAGTAGTATCTCCCTAGCGTCGGATGAGCAGTTCTTC	CASSISLASDEQFF
TRBJ2-7	TRBD2	few	TRBV11-2	TGTGCCAGCAGCGGAACCTTAGCGGGCTACACCTACGAGCAGTACTTC	CASSGTLAGYTYEQYF
TRBJ2-7	TRBD2	-	TRBV2	TGTGCCAGCAGTGAAAGGACTAGCGATAACTACGAGCAGTACTTC	CASSERTSDNYEQYF
TRBJ2-2	TRBD2	-	TRBV7-2	TGTGCCAGCAGCTTAGCACTAGCGGGAGTAACCGGGGAGCTGTTTTTT	CASSLALAGVTGELFF
TRBJ1-5	-	few	TRBV3-1	TGTGCCAGCAGCCCTCGGGACTTCAATCAGCCCCAGCATTTT	CASSPRDFNQPQHF
TRBJ2-3	-	few	TRBV20-1	TGCAGTGCTAGAGATGGGCAGGGTTGGACAGATACGCAGTATTTT	CSARDGQGWTDTQYF
TRBJ2-3	-	-	TRBV11-2	TGTGCCAGCACCAGGACGGGACGCAGCACAGATACGCAGTATTTT	CASTRTGRSTDTQYF
TRBJ2-7	TRBD1	-	TRBV19	TGTGCCAGTAGCACTACAGGGGCGAGTACCTACGAGCAGTACTTC	CASSTTGASTYEQYF
TRBJ2-3	TRBD2	many	TRBV27	TGTGCCAGCAGTTTACTAGCGGGAGGCCGCACAGATACGCAGTATTTT	CASSLLAGGRTDTQYF
TRBJ2-1	-	few	TRBV5-6	TGTGCCAGCAACCCTGGGGAGCGGCCGGAGCACAATGAGCAGTTCTTC	CASNPGERPEHNEQFF
TRBJ2-3	TRBD2	many	TRBV6-1	TGTGCCAGCAGTCGGAAGCGGGAGACCACAGATACGCAGTATTTT	CASSRKRETTDTQYF
TRBJ2-7	TRBD2	many	TRBV7-9	TGTGCCAGCAGCCCGTGGGAGGGGTACGAGCAGTACTTC	CASSPWEGYEQYF
TRBJ2-1	-	-	TRBV9	TGTGCCAGCAGCCCTCTGACAGGTACTGCCTACAATGAGCAGTTCTTC	CASSPLTGTAYNEQFF
TRBJ1-2	TRBD1	-	TRBV12-3/TRBV12-4	TGTGCCAGCACCCTAAGACAGGGTTATGGCTACACCTTC	CASTLRQGYGYTF
TRBJ2-2	-	-	TRBV10-1	TGCGCCAGCGGCCGGATCACCGGGGAGCTGTTTTTT	CASGRITGELFF
TRBJ2-2	TRBD2	-	TRBV6-9	TGTGCCAGCAGTTACCCAGAAATCGGACGGGAGGGCACCGGGGAGCTGTTTTTT	CASSYPEIGREGTGELFF
TRBJ1-3	TRBD1	few	TRBV18	TGTGCCAGCTCACCGGCCCCGGGACAGACTGGAAACACCATATATTTT	CASSPAPGQTGNTIYF
TRBJ1-2	-	few	TRBV27	TGTGCCAGCAGTACGGAAACGGGCCTAGTCACGGCTGGCTACACCTTC	CASSTETGLVTAGYTF
TRBJ2-3	-	many	TRBV28	TGTGCCAGCAGTTGGGCCGCGGAAAGCACAGATACGCAGTATTTT	CASSWAAESTDTQYF
TRBJ2-7	TRBD2	-	TRBV5-6	TGTGCCACTTCTGGGGCTAGCGGGAGAATTTACGAGCAGTACTTC	CATSGASGRIYEQYF
TRBJ1-1	-	many	TRBV27	TGTGCCAGCAGTCCCCTTGGGGTCGGTGGGGCCCGCATGAACACTGAAGCTTTCTTT	CASSPLGVGGARMNTEAFF
TRBJ1-6	-	-	TRBV20-1	TGCAGTGCTAGTGGTCGGCCCCTTCACTATAATTCACCCCTCCACTTT	CSASGRPLHYNSPLHF
TRBJ1-3	-	-	TRBV28	TGTGCCAGTTCAAACGACGGGGGTCGATGGAACACCATATATTTT	CASSNDGGRWNTIYF
TRBJ1-1	-	many	TRBV9	TGTGCCAGCAGCCGCGGAGGAGACACTGAAGCTTTCTTT	CASSRGGDTEAFF
TRBJ2-7	TRBD1	few	TRBV5-1	TGCGCCAGCAGCACGAAACCGGGACAGGGGGCCGAGCAGTACTTC	CASSTKPGQGAEQYF
TRBJ2-1	-	few	TRBV19	TGTGCCAGTAGTATAAAGGTTGATACGAACAATGAGCAGTTCTTC	CASSIKVDTNNEQFF
TRBJ1-5	-	few	TRBV20-1	TGCAGTGCTAGGGGGGCCCCTAACGAGCTCCAGCATTTT	CSARGAPNELQHF
TRBJ2-7	-	-	TRBV6-1	TGTGCCAGCAGTAGAACAGGGATACGACCCTACGAGCAGTACTTC	CASSRTGIRPYEQYF
TRBJ2-1	-	many	TRBV30	TGTGCCTGGAGTGTGGGAGGCGAGTGGCTGTTCTTC	CAWSVGGEWLFF
TRBJ2-7	TRBD1	-	TRBV10-3	TGTGCCATCAGTGAGGAGGGGACAGGTGCCTACGAGCAGTACTTC	CAISEEGTGAYEQYF
TRBJ2-1	TRBD2	few	TRBV5-1	TGCGCCAGCAGCTTGTACTCCCGGGGGACTAGCGGGAAAGATGAGCAGTTCTTC	CASSLYSRGTSGKDEQFF
TRBJ2-5	TRBD2	once	TRBV3-1	TGTGCCAGCAGCAAAGATCTAGCGGGGGGACAAGAGACCCAGTACTTC	CASSKDLAGGQETQYF
TRBJ2-7	-	-	TRBV4-1	TGCGCCAGCAGCCTCCAGGAGAGAGGGACCAATAAAATCTACGAGCAGTACTTC	CASSLQERGTNKIYEQYF
TRBJ1-6	-	many	TRBV11-2	TGTGCCAGCAGCTCCCTATCGACAGGCCCAATCCCCCTCCACTTT	CASSSLSTGPIPLHF
TRBJ1-1	-	many	TRBV30	TGTGCCTGGGCGACAGGTCTTACTGAAGCTTTCTTT	CAWATGLTEAFF